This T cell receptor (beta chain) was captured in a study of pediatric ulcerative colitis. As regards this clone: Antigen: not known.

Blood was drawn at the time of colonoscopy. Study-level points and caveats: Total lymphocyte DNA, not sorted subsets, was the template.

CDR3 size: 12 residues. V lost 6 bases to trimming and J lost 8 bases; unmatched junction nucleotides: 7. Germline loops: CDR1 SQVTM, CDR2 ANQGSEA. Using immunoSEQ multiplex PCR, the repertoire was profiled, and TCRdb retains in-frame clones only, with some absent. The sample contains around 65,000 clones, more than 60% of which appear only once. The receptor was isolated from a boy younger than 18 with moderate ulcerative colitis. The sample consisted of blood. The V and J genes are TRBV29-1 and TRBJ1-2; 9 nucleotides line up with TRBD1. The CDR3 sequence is CSVRQGGEGYTF. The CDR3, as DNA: TGCAGCGTCCGACAGGGGGGCGAAGGCTACACCTTC.